Listed below are T cell receptor beta chains from one sample, sequenced in a study of regulatory T cells in long-lasting Graves disease. TCRdb re-called the multiplex PCR reads with MiXCR, one entry per CDR3 protein. This sample has under 800,000 distinct CDR3 sequences, with about 15% found just once. These data are also associated with another study on T cells in Graves' hyperthyroidism and ophthalmopathy.

This sample comprised peripheral blood mononuclear cells (PBMCs), obtained at new diagnosis, from a patient treated with antithyroid drugs. Receptor source: a woman aged 30 to 39 with Graves disease. The CDR3 runs from the conserved cysteine through the conserved F or W. The D gene is left open where the match is weak. Where a row states a size, it is once, few, many or the class of an expanded clone; other rows omit it.

J gene,D gene,clone size,V gene,CDR3 DNA,CDR3 protein
TRBJ1-3,NA,once,TRBV20-1,TGCAGTGCTTCCCCCCCTGAGGGTGGAAACACCATATATTTT,CSASPPEGGNTIYF
TRBJ2-1,NA,many,TRBV20-1,TGCAGTGCTAGAATGAGCGGGCCGAACAATGAGCAGTTCTTC,CSARMSGPNNEQFF
TRBJ2-5,NA,many,TRBV20-1,TGCAGTGCTAGCCGTAAGCAAGAGACCCAGTACTTC,CSASRKQETQYF
TRBJ2-1,NA,few,TRBV6-1,TGTGCCAGCAGGGGCGCATCCTCTCTAGCTACCAATGAGCAGTTCTTC,CASRGASSLATNEQFF
TRBJ2-3,TRBD2,NA,TRBV7-2,TGTGCCAGCAGCCCCCCGGGACTAGCGGGAGGTGGAGGCACAGATACGCAGTATTTT,CASSPPGLAGGGGTDTQYF
TRBJ1-2,NA,NA,TRBV29-1,TGCAGCGTTGGTTACAAGGGAGGCTACACCTTC,CSVGYKGGYTF
TRBJ2-7,NA,many,TRBV7-8,TGTGCCAGCGTCGGGAGCTCGTACGAGCAGTACTTC,CASVGSSYEQYF
TRBJ2-1,TRBD1,NA,TRBV28,TGTGCCAGCAGTTTTTTTGGGACAGGCTCCTACGATGAGCAGTTCTTC,CASSFFGTGSYDEQFF
TRBJ1-6,NA,many,TRBV10-3,TGTGCCATCAGGAACAGACAGGAGACTTCACCCCTCCACTTT,CAIRNRQETSPLHF
TRBJ2-3,NA,NA,TRBV16,TGTGCCAGCAGCCAATTCGGTGTCGATACGCAGTATTTT,CASSQFGVDTQYF
TRBJ1-3,NA,many,TRBV2,TGTGCCAGCAGTGAAGGACAATTTGGAAACACCATATATTTT,CASSEGQFGNTIYF
TRBJ2-1,TRBD1,many,TRBV7-2,TGTGCCAGCGCCCGGACAGGGGGCATCGACAATGAGCAGTTCTTC,CASARTGGIDNEQFF
TRBJ2-7,TRBD2,many,TRBV7-9,TGTGCCAGCAGTTACTTGACTAGCGGTACCTACGAGCAGTACTTC,CASSYLTSGTYEQYF
TRBJ2-7,NA,NA,TRBV4-2,TGTGCCAGCAGCCTCGAGGAAATCCGCGAGCAGTACTTC,CASSLEEIREQYF
TRBJ2-5,TRBD2,many,TRBV12-3/TRBV12-4,TGTGCCAGCAGTTTTTCGACTAGCGCACAAGAGACCCAGTACTTC,CASSFSTSAQETQYF
TRBJ1-5,TRBD1,many,TRBV6-1,TGTGCCAGCAGCGAGGACAGGGGGCTCAATCAGCCCCAGCATTTT,CASSEDRGLNQPQHF
TRBJ1-6,NA,NA,TRBV9,TGTGCCAGCAGCGCCACAAGGCTGGATTCACCCCTCCACTTT,CASSATRLDSPLHF
TRBJ2-1,TRBD2,few,TRBV28,TGTGCCAGCGAGCACGAAACTAGCGGGGCGCATTACGAGCAGTTCTTC,CASEHETSGAHYEQFF
TRBJ1-6,NA,many,TRBV6-1,TGTGCCAGCAGAGATCAGCCCGGGACGCATTCACCCCTCCACTTT,CASRDQPGTHSPLHF
TRBJ1-2,TRBD1,few,TRBV18,TGTGCCAGCTCACCTAGATGGACAGGGGGGAGCGATGGCTACACCTTC,CASSPRWTGGSDGYTF
TRBJ2-5,NA,few,TRBV10-2,TGCGCCGCGGGGGCAGAGACCCAGTACTTC,CAAGAETQYF
TRBJ2-2,TRBD1,NA,TRBV29-1,TGCAGCGTTGGAGACAGGGTCGCCGGGGAGCTGTTTTTT,CSVGDRVAGELFF
TRBJ1-4,TRBD1,many,TRBV28,TGTGCCAGCAGTGCACCTCGACAGGGAAAGGGGGAAAAACTGTTTTTT,CASSAPRQGKGEKLFF
TRBJ2-1,TRBD1,NA,TRBV12-3/TRBV12-4,TGTGCCAGCAGCGCCCCCCTGGACAGGGTTTTGGTCTTC,CASSAPLDRVLVF
TRBJ2-1,TRBD2,many,TRBV11-2,TGTGCCAGCAGCCCCCCCCATAGCGGGAGGGCGAATTACAATGAGCAGTTCTTC,CASSPPHSGRANYNEQFF
TRBJ2-1,TRBD2,NA,TRBV5-1,TGCGCCAGCAGTCGAGGTCGACTAGCGTTTGACTCCTACAATGAGCAGTTCTTC,CASSRGRLAFDSYNEQFF
TRBJ1-5,NA,few,TRBV6-1,TGTGCCAGCAGTCGGCGGGGGGAGGTCATGAGCAATCAGCCCCAGCATTTT,CASSRRGEVMSNQPQHF